The TCR beta chain described here comes from a study of cytomegalovirus exposure and HLA in healthy donors. Study conclusions and caveats: Donors were assumed by presence/absence analyses to have roughly uniform sequencing depth. Whilst most TCR sequences proved rare, a subset of public TCRs occurred across many donors. Data from an earlier analysis indicated that most TCR beta V segments were productive either about 90% or about 30% of the time.

Germline values: CDR1 MDHEN, CDR2 SYDVKM. CDR3 length: 14 amino acids. V was cut by 7 bases and J by 4 bases, with 16 bases left in between. In regard to this clone: What it recognizes is unknown.

The primer mix had 60 Vbeta and 13 Jbeta primers. Profiled with immunoSEQ multiplex PCR; TCRdb holds only in-frame clones, not every one. The sample includes over 150,000 clones, about four fifths of them seen just once. The rearrangement links TRBV28 to TRBJ1-2; D is perhaps TRBD1 (5 bases). This clonotype was obtained from a man aged 18 to 35 in good health and CMV-seronegative. Sequences were obtained from PBMCs. CDR3 amino acids: CASNRGGEIYGYTF. The CDR3 region has the DNA TGTGCCAGCAACCGGGGGGGGGAAATCTATGGCTACACCTTC.